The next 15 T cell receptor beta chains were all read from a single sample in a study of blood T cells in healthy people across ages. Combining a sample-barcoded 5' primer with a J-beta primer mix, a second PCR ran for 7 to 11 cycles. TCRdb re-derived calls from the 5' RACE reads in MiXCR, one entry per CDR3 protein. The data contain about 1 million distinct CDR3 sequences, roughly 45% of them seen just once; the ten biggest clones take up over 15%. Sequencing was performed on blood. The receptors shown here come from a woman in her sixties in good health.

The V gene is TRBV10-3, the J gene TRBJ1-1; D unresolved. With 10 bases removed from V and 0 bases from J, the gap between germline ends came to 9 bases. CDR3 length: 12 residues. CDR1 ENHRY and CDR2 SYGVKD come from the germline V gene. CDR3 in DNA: TGTGCCACTGGACGGATGAACACTGAAGCTTTCTTT. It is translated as CATGRMNTEAFF.

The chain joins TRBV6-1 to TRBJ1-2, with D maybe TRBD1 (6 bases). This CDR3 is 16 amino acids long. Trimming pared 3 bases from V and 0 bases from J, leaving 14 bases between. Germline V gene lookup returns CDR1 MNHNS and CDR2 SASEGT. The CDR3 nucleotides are TGTGCCAGCAGTGACCCCCCAGGGGCCTCTAACTATGGCTACACCTTC. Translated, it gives CASSDPPGASNYGYTF.

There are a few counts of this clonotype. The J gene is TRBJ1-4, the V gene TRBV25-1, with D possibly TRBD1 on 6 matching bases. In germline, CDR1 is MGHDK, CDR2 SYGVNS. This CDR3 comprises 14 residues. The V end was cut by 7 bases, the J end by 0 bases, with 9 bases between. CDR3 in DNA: TGTGCCAGCAAGGGGGGATCAACTAATGAAAAACTGTTTTTT. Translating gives CASKGGSTNEKLFF.

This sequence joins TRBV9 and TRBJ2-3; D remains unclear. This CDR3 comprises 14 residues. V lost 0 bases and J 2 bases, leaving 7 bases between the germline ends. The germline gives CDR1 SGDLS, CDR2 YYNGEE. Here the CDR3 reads CASSVERNTDTQYF. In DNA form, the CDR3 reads TGTGCCAGCAGCGTAGAACGCAACACAGATACGCAGTATTTT.

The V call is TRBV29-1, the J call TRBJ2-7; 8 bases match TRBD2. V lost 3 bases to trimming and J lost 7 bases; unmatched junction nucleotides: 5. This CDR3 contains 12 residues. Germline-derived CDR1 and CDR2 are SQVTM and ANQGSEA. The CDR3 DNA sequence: TGCAGCGTTGATAGCGGGACTGGGGAGCAGTACTTC. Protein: CSVDSGTGEQYF.

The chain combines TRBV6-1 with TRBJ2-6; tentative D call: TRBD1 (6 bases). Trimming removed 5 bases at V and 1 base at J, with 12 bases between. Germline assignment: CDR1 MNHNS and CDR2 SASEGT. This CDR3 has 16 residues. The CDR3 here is CASSSTGYSGANVLTF. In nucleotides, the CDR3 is TGTGCCAGCAGTTCTACAGGGTATTCTGGGGCCAACGTCCTGACTTTC.

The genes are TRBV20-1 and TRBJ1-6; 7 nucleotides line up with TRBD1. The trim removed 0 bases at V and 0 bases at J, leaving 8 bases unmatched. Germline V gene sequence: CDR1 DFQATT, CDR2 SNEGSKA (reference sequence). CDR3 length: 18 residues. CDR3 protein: CSARDLPTGSSYNSPLHF. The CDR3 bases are TGCAGTGCTAGAGACCTTCCGACAGGGAGCTCCTATAATTCACCCCTCCACTTT.

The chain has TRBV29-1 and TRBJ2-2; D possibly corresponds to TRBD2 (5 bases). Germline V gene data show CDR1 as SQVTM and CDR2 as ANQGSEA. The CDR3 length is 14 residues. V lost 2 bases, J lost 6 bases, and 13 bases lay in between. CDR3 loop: CSVERAGGSGELFF. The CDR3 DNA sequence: TGCAGCGTTGAAAGGGCAGGCGGGTCCGGGGAGCTGTTTTTT.

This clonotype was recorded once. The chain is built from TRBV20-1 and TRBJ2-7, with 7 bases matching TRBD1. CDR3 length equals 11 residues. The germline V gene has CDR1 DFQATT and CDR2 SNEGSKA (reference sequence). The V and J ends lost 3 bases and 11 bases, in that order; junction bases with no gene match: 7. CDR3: CSASRQGREYF. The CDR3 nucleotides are TGCAGTGCTAGCCGACAGGGTAGGGAGTACTTC.

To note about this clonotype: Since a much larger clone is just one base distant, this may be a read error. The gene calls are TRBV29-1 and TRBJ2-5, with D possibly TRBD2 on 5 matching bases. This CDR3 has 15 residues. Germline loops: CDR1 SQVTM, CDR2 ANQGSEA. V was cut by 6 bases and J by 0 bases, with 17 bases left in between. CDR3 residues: CSVGGLPRYQETQYF. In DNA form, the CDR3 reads TGCAGCGTCGGCGGACTTCCCAGGTACCAAGAGACCCAGTACTTC.

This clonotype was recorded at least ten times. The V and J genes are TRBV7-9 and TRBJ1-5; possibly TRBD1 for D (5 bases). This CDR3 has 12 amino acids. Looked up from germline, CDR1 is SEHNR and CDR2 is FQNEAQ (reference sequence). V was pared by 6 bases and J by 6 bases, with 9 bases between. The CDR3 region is CASSSGGQPQHF. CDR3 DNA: TGTGCCAGCAGTTCCGGGGGTCAGCCCCAGCATTTT.

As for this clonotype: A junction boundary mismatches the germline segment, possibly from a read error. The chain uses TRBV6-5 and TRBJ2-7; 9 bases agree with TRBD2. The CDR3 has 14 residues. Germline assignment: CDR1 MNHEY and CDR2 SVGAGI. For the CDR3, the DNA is TGTACCAGCAGAGCCGGACTAGCGTCCTACGAGCAGTACTTC. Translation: CTSRAGLASYEQYF.

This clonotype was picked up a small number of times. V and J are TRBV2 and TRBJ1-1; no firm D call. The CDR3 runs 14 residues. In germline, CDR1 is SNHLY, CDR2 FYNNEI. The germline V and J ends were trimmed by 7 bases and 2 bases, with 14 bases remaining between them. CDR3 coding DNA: TGTGCCAGCAAGGCCGGTCCTATCAACACTGAAGCTTTCTTT. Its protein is CASKAGPINTEAFF.

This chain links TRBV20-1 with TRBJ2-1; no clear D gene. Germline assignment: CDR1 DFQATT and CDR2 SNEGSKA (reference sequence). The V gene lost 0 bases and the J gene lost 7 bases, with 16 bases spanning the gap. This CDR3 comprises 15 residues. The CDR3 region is CSARDVYGWGNEQFF. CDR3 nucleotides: TGCAGTGCTAGAGATGTTTACGGTTGGGGTAATGAGCAGTTCTTC.

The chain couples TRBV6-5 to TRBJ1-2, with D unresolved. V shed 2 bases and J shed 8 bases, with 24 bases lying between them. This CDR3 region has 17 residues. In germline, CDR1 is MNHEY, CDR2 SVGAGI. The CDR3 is CASSYLPGTDTSWGYTF. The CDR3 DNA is TGTGCCAGCAGTTACCTTCCAGGAACCGACACGAGTTGGGGCTACACCTTC.